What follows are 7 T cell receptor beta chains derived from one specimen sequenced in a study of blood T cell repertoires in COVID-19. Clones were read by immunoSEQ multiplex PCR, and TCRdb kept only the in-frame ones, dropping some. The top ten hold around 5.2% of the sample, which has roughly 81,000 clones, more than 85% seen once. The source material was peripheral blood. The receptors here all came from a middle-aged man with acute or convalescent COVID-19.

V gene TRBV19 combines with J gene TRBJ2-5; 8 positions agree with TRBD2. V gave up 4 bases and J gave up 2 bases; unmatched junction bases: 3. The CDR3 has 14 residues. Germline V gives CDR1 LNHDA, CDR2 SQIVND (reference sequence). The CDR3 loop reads CASSNSGSQETQYF. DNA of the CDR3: TGTGCCAGTAGTAACAGCGGGAGTCAAGAGACCCAGTACTTC.

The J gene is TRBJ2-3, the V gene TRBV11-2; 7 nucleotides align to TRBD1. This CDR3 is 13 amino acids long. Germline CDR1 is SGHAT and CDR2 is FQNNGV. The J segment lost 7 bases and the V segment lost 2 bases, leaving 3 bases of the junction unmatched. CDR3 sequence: CASSLRGLNTQYF. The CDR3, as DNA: TGTGCCAGCAGCTTAAGGGGGCTAAATACGCAGTATTTT.

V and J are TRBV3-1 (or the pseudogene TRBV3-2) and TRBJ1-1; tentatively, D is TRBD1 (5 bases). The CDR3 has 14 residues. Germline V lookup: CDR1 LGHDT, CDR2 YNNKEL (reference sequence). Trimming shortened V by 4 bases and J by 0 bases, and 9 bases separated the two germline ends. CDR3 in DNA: TGTGCCAGCAGCCTAGGGGCTTTGAACACTGAAGCTTTCTTT. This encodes CASSLGALNTEAFF.

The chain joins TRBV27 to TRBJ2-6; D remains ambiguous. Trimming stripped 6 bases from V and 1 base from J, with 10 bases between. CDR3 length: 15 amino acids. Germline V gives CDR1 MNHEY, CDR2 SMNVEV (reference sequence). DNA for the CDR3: TGTGCCAGCAGCTTTACTGCGTCTGGGGCCAACGTCCTGACTTTC. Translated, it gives CASSFTASGANVLTF.

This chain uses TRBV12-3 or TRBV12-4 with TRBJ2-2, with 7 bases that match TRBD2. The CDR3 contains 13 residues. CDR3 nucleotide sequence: TGTGGGGGAGGGACGGTGAACACCGGGGAGCTGTTTTTT. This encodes CGGGTVNTGELFF.

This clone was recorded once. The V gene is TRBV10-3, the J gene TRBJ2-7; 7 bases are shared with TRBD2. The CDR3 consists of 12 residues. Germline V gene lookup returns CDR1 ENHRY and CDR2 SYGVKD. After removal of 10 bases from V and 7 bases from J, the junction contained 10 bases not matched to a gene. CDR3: CATRDYQGEQYF. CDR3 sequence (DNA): TGTGCCACACGGGACTACCAAGGGGAGCAGTACTTC.

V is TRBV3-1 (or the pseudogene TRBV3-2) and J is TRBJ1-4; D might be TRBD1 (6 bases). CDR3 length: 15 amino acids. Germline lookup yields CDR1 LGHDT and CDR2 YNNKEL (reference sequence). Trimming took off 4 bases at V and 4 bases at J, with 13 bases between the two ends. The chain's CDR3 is CASSLHADSNEKLFF. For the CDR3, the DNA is TGTGCCAGCAGCCTACACGCGGACAGTAATGAAAAACTGTTTTTT.